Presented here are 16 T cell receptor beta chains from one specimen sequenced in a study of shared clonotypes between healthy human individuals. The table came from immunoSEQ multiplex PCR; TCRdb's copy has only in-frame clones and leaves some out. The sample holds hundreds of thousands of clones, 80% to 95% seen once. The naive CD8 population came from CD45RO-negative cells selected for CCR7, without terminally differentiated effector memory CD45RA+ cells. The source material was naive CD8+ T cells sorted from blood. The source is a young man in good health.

The CDR3 here is CSLWTAPDADTQYF. CDR3 nucleotides: TGCAGCTTATGGACAGCGCCAGACGCAGATACGCAGTATTTT. The chain has TRBV29-1 and TRBJ2-3, with a tentative D call TRBD1 (6 bases). Germline CDR1 is SQVTM and CDR2 is ANQGSEA. There are 14 residues in the CDR3. Trimming removed 8 bases at V and 4 bases at J, with 19 bases between.

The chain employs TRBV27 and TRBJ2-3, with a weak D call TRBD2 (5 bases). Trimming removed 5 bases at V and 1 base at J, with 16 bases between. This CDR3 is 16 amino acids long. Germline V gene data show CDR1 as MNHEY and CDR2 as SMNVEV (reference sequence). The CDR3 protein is CASSPPSWVGTDTQYF. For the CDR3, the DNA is TGTGCCAGCAGTCCCCCTAGCTGGGTAGGCACAGATACGCAGTATTTT.

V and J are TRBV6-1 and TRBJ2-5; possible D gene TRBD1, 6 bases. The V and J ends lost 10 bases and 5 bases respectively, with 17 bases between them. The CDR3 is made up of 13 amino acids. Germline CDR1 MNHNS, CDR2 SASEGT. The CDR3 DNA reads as TGTGCCAACAGGGAATTTGGCGTTGAGACCCAGTACTTC. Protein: CANREFGVETQYF.

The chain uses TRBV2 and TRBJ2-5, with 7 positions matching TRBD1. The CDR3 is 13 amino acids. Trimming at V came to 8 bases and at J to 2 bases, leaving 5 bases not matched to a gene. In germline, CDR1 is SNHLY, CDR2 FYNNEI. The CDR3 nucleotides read TGTGCCAGCGTCTACAGGGGTCAAGAGACCCAGTACTTC. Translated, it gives CASVYRGQETQYF. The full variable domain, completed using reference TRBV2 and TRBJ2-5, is EPEVTQTPSHQVTQMGQEVILRCVPISNHLYFYWYRQILGQKVEFLVSFYNNEISEKSEIFDDQFSVERPDGSNFTLKIRSTKLEDSAMYFCASVYRGQETQYFGPGTRLLVL.

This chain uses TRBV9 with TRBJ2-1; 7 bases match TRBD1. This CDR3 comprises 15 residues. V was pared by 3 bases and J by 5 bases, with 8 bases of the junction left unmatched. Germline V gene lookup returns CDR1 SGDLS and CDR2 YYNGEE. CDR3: CASSETGENHNEQFF. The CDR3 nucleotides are TGTGCCAGCAGCGAAACAGGGGAAAACCACAATGAGCAGTTCTTC.

The CDR3 nucleotides read TGTGCCAGCAGCTTTGGGACAGGGGTCTACGAGCAGTACTTC. Translation gives CASSFGTGVYEQYF. The chain has TRBV11-2 and TRBJ2-7; 10 nucleotides agree with TRBD1. Germline V gene data show CDR1 as SGHAT and CDR2 as FQNNGV. This CDR3 is built from 14 residues. Trimming took 3 bases from V and 3 from J; bases not matched to a gene: 2.

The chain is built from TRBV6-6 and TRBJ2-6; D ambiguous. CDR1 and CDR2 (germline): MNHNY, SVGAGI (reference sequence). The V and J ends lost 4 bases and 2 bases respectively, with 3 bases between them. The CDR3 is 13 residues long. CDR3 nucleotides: TGTGCCAGCAGTTTAACTGGGGCCAACGTCCTGACTTTC. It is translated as CASSLTGANVLTF.

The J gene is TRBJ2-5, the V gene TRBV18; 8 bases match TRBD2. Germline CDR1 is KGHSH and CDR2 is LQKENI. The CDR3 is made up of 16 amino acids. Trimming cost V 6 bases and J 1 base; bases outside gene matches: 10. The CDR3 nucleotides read TGTGCCAGCTCGAAGCGGGGGTGGACAGCCCAAGAGACCCAGTACTTC. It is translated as CASSKRGWTAQETQYF. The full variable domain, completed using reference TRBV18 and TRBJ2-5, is NAGVMQNPRHLVRRRGQEARLRCSPMKGHSHVYWYRQLPEEGLKFMVYLQKENIIDESGMPKERFSAEFPKEGPSILRIQQVVRGDSAAYFCASSKRGWTAQETQYFGPGTRLLVL.

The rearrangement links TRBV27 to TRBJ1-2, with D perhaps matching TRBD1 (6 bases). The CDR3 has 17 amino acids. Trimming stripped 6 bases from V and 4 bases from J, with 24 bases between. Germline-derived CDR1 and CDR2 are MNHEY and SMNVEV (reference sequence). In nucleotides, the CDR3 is TGTGCCAGCAGCCTTATTAGGATGGCCGGGGGCTTCTATGGCTACACCTTC. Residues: CASSLIRMAGGFYGYTF.

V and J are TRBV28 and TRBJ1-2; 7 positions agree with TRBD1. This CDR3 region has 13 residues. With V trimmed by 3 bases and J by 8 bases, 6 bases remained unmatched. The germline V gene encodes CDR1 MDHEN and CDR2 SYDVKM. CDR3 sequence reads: CASSLTGSSGYTF. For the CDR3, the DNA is TGTGCCAGCAGTTTGACAGGGAGTAGCGGCTACACCTTC.

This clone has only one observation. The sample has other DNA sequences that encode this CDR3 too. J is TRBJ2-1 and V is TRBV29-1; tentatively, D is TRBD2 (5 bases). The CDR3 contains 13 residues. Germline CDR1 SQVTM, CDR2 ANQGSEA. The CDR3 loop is CSASGSSYNEQFF. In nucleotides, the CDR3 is TGCAGTGCCAGTGGGAGCTCCTACAATGAGCAGTTCTTC.

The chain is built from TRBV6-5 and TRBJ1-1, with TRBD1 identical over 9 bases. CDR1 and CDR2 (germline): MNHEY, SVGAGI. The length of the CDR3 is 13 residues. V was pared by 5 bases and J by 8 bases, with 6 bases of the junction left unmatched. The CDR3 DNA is TGTGCCAGCAGTCAGGGACAGGGTGGGGAAGCTTTCTTT. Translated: CASSQGQGGEAFF.

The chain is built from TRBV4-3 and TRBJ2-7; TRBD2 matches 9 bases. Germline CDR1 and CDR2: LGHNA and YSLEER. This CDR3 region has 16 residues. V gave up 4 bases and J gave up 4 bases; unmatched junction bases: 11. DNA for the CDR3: TGCGCCAGCAGCCCGCAGCTGGGACTAGCTCGGTACGAGCAGTACTTC. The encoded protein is CASSPQLGLARYEQYF.

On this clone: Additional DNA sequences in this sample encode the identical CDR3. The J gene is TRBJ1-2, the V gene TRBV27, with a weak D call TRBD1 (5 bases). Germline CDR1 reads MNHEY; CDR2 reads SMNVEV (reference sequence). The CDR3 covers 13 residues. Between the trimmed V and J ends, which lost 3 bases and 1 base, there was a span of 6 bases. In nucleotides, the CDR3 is TGTGCCAGCAGTTTCGGGGGTAACTATGGCTACACCTTC. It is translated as CASSFGGNYGYTF.

The CDR3: CASSPGPDTQYF. In nucleotides, the CDR3 is TGTGCCAGCAGCCCCGGCCCAGATACGCAGTATTTT. The gene calls are TRBV7-6 and TRBJ2-3, with D unclear. Between the trimmed V and J ends, which lost 5 bases and 4 bases, there was a span of 7 bases. The germline gives CDR1 SGHVS, CDR2 FNYEAQ. The CDR3 is 12 amino acids.

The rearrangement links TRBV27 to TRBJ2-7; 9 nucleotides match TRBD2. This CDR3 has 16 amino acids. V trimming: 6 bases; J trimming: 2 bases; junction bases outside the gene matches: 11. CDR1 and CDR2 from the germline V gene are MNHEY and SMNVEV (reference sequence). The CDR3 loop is CASSVSLAGLAYEQYF. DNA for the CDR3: TGTGCCAGCAGCGTCAGCCTAGCGGGACTCGCCTACGAGCAGTACTTC.